The sequence of this T cell receptor (beta chain) was determined in a study of cytomegalovirus exposure and HLA in healthy donors. Study information: Approximately 83 million unique TCRs from HLA-typed donors were held in an early data release.

The sample holds a few counts of this clone. Its antigen is not known. The CDR3 sequence is 15 residues long. V lost 0 bases to trimming and J lost 1 base, with 9 bases between them. Looked up from germline, CDR1 is LGHNA and CDR2 is YSLEER. Study-wide results and limits: Prediction of most subjects' HLA-A and HLA-B alleles by TCR beta sequences was reportedly accurate.

Use of 60 Vbeta and 13 Jbeta primers characterized the PCR. The repertoire was sequenced with immunoSEQ multiplex PCR; TCRdb's copy has only in-frame clones and lacks some. The sample lists some 130,000 clones, approximately 61% occurring once. V gene TRBV4-3 combines with J gene TRBJ2-5; D is ambiguous. This TCR derives from a human donor in good health. Sample: PBMCs. The CDR3 reads CASSQDMNFQETQYF. CDR3 in DNA: TGCGCCAGCAGCCAAGATATGAACTTCCAAGAGACCCAGTACTTC.